This T cell receptor (beta chain) was captured in a study of neoadjuvant anti-PD-1 for oral cavity cancer. Study information: Patients without progression received a fourth nivolumab dose around day 43, then surgical resection on days 50-56. Study-level results: After neoadjuvant nivolumab, PBMC T cell clonality was significantly higher in non-responders than responders.

The germline V gene encodes CDR1 SQVTM and CDR2 ANQGSEA. CDR3 size: 12 residues. Trimming at V came to 6 bases and at J to 4 bases, leaving 4 bases not matched to a gene. A word on this clone: Its antigen is as yet unknown.

The table came from immunoSEQ multiplex PCR; TCRdb's copy has only in-frame clones and leaves some out. Altogether about 42,000 clones are present, 60% to 80% being singletons, with the ten largest covering more than 4.5%. Time point denoted: after neoadjuvant nivolumab, at surgical resection. This chain links TRBV29-1 with TRBJ1-2; 8 nucleotides line up with TRBD1. The origin of this receptor is a person aged 35-79 years with oral cavity squamous cell carcinoma. The input for sequencing was PBMCs, taken after nivolumab (anti-PD-1) treatment. CDR3: CSVQGASYGYTF. CDR3 DNA: TGCAGCGTGCAGGGGGCGAGCTATGGCTACACCTTC.